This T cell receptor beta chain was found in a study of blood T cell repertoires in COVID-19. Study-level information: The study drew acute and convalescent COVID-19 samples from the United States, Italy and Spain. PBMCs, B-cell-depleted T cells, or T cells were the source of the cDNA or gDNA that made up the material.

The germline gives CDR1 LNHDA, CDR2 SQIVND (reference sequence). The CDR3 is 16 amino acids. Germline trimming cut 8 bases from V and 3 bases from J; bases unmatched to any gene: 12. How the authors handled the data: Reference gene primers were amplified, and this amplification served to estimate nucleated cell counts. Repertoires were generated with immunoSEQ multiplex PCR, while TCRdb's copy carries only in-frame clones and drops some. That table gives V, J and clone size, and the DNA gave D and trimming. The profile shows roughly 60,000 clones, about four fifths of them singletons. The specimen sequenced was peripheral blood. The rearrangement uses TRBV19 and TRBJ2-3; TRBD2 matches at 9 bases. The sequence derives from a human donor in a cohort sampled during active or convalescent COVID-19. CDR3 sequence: CASQGQRGVLTDTQYF. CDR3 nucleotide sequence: TGTGCCAGTCAGGGCCAGCGGGGGGTACTGACAGATACGCAGTATTTT. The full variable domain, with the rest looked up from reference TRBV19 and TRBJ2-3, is DGGITQSPKYLFRKEGQNVTLSCEQNLNHDAMYWYRQDPGQGLRLIYYSQIVNDFQKGDIAEGYSVSREKKESFPLTVTSAQKNPTAFYLCASQGQRGVLTDTQYFGPGTRLTVL.